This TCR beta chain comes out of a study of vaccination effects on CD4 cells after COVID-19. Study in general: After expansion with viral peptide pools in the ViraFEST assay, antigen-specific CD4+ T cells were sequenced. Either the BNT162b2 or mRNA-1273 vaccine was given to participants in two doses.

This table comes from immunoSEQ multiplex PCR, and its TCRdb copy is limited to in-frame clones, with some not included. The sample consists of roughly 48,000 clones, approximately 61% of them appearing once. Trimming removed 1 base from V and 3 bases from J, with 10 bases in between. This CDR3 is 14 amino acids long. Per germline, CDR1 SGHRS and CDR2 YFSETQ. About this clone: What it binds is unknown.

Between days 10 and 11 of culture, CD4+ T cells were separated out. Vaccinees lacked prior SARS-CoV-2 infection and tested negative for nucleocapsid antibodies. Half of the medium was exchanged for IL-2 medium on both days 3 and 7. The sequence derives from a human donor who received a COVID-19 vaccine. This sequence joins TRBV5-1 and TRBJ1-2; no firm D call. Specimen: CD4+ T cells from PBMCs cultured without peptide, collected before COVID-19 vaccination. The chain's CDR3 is CASSLLTPDYGYTF. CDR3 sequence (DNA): TGCGCCAGCAGCTTGTTGACTCCAGACTATGGCTACACCTTC.